The clone carrying this T cell receptor (beta chain) occurred many times. The CDR3 is 15 residues long. Looked up from germline, CDR1 is MGHRA and CDR2 is YSYEKL. The V gene lost 4 bases and the J gene lost 0 bases, with 12 bases spanning the gap. Exclusion of a patient resulted from uncontrolled infection, other autoimmune disease, pregnancy or lactation. This specimen belongs to a study of T cells in Graves' hyperthyroidism and ophthalmopathy. The source material, RNA transcripts, was used to amplify TCR beta CDR3 regions. First-round RT-PCR with HTBI primers amplified the TCR CDR3 region. TCRdb used MiXCR to reprocess the multiplex PCR reads, holding one entry per CDR3 protein. The sample yields around 500,000 distinct CDR3 sequences, about 16% seen once.

The receptor was derived from a woman aged 30 to 39 with Graves' ophthalmopathy. This chain uses TRBV4-1 with TRBJ1-1; unclear D gene. The sequenced sample was blood. CDR3 loop: CASSRPEDLNTEAFF. CDR3 bases: TGCGCCAGCAGCCGACCGGAGGACCTGAACACTGAAGCTTTCTTT.